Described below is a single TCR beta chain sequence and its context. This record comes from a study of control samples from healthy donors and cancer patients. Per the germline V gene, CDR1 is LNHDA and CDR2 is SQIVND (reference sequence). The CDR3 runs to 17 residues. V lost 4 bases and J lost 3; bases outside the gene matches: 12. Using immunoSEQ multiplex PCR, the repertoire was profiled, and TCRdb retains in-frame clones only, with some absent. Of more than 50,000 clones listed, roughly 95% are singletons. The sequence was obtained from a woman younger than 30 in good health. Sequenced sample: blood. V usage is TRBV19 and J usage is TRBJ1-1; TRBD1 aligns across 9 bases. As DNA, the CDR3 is TGTGCCAGTAGTACCTTGGGACAGGGACTTTTGGACACTGAAGCTTTCTTT. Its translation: CASSTLGQGLLDTEAFF.